This T cell receptor beta chain was documented in a study of molecular identifiers for immune sequencing clone quantification (dated by TCRdb to between 2018 and 2020). Background on the whole study: For a replicate experiment, the RNA from either about 20,000 or 100,000 naive CD8 T cells was divided into five aliquots, and four of those aliquots went on to sequencing. The study was a methods study using CD8 T cells to benchmark molecular-identifier clustering-based TCR repertoire sequencing (MIDCIRS) and TCR RNA copy counting.

Remarks on this clonotype: Its antigen target is currently unknown. There are no base qualities to consult, and no much larger clone falls within one base.

Trimming takes 3 bases from V and 14 bases from J, and the germline ends sit 16 bases apart. Its CDR3 holds 13 amino acids, cysteine through phenylalanine. Only the CDR3 portion is preserved as DNA: 39 bases, with reading frame beginning at the first base. The germline V gene sets CDR1 to MGHRA and CDR2 to YSYEKL. The investigation overall reported the following: About 3 recovered TCR RNA copies per cell were obtained by modeling, versus roughly 9.1 by digital PCR, implying a capture efficiency of about 30%. Clones above 20 RNA copies held over 99% of molecules in CMV-specific effector cells but under 1% in naive cells. The sizes of highly expanded clones could end up underestimated when identical TCR molecules share a barcode. The naive libraries included spiked-in Jurkat TCR RNA (around 9 copies' worth), and this Jurkat TCR RNA is not part of the donor repertoire. When barcode sub-clustering was not used, chimeric consensus sequences inflated TCR diversity, with chimeras reaching as high as 47%. Even against a background of approximately 1 million naive CD8 T cells, spiked-in Jurkat TCR RNA amounting to a single cell's worth was reported to be detectable.

Library creation used PCR. The sequencing machine was a NextSeq 500. Bulk TCR libraries were generated as previously described, with the TCR primers listed in Table S5 used. Total RNA was purified with the Qiagen AllPrep DNA/RNA kit. Before analysis, reads from multiple sequencing runs of one library were combined. The authors' pipeline ran thus. Reads were retained only if their TCR constant sequence matched exactly, and those retained reads were trimmed to 150 nt and grouped according to their 12-nt molecular barcodes. Reads inside each barcode group were sub-clustered using a 15% Levenshtein threshold, and a quality-weighted consensus sequence was constructed for each RNA molecule. Non-functional sequences were removed, as were lower-count sequences one edit away from another. Based on fitting two negative binomial distributions, any barcode sub-cluster with under 20% of the maximum read count was discarded. The public sequencing data were trimmed at Q25 with fastp and processed into clonotypes with MiXCR by TCRdb, which kept only in-frame beta chains. Each entry is one CDR3 protein sequence, shown with its most common DNA and genes. TCRdb's processing, not the study's, gives the V and J calls here. The sample profile shows some 680,000 distinct CDR3 sequences; 25% of them were found once. The top ten constitute about 0.8% of the sample.

Libraries of naive CD8 T cells were built from approximately 20,000 to 1,000,000 sorted cells, with 10%, 30% or 50% of the purified RNA used. Naive CD8 T cells were FACS-sorted as CD8+CD4-CCR7+CD45RA+ on a BD FACSAria II into RLT Plus buffer. To test detection sensitivity, Jurkat RNA equivalent to ten TCR copies was spiked into samples of about 18,000-1,000,000 naive CD8 T cells. Enrichment of CD8 T cells was done with RosetteSep CD8+ T Cell Enrichment Cocktail plus Ficoll-Paque, and ACK red cell lysis came afterward. The chain is encoded by TRBV4-1 joined to TRBJ1-4, with TRBD1 perhaps the D gene, on 5 matching bases. Sequenced input: naive CD8+ T cells from blood, with Jurkat cell RNA spiked in. The sample's cell subset or site label, decoded: FACS-sorted CD8+CD4-CCR7+CD45RA+ naive T cells. The TCR originated in a human donor in good health. Some libraries in this study had Jurkat cell RNA spiked in. The DNA is TGCGCCAGCAGCCAGATCATTAGGGACCCCCTGTTTTTT. Translation gives CASSQIIRDPLFF.